The clone carrying this TCR beta chain occurred once. The germline CDR1 and CDR2 sequences are LGHNA and YSLEER. Unmatched junction bases numbered 9, after V lost 3 bases and J lost 12 bases. This CDR3 is 14 amino acids long. This sample was included in a study of blood T cell repertoires in COVID-19. Cohorts were based on clinical histories the participants reported. Cohort 3 donors were reported recovered after two negative PCRs, clearance, or symptom resolution. Some clones are missing from TCRdb's copy, which holds only in-frame ones; the method was immunoSEQ multiplex PCR. The repertoire includes a few hundred thousand clones, less than 90% of them detected once, and more than 0.8% sits in the top ten.

This TCR came from a woman younger than 45 who had recovered from COVID-19. The chain carries TRBV4-3 and TRBJ2-1; TRBD1 aligns across 9 bases. The specimen was PBMCs or T cells enriched from blood (not recorded which). CDR3 amino acids: CASSHLDRGRGQFF. CDR3 nucleotides: TGCGCCAGCAGCCACCTGGACAGGGGAAGGGGGCAGTTCTTC.